The sequence of this TCR beta chain was determined in a study of cytomegalovirus exposure and HLA in healthy donors. Findings and limits, study-wide: The study dropped some indistinguishable V segments, TRBV6-2 and TRBV6-3 among them.

Turning to this clone: What it binds is unknown.

Per the germline V gene, CDR1 is SGHKS and CDR2 is YYEKEE (reference sequence). The CDR3 is 16 residues long. V lost 0 bases and J lost 1; bases outside the gene matches: 6. Primers for the PCR totalled 60 Vbeta and 13 Jbeta. Assay used: immunoSEQ multiplex PCR; TCRdb lists only in-frame clones, some missing. The table has about 61,000 clones, about 89% seen once. The sequencing sample was made of PBMCs. J is TRBJ1-1 and V is TRBV5-5; 7 bases are shared with TRBD1. The TCR was taken from a man younger than 45 in good health and CMV-seropositive. As DNA, the CDR3 is TGTGCCAGCAGCTTGGTCACCGGGACAGCGAACACTGAAGCTTTCTTT. Its translation: CASSLVTGTANTEAFF. Combining the CDR3 with reference TRBV5-5 and TRBJ1-1 gives the whole variable domain DAGVTQSPTHLIKTRGQQVTLRCSPISGHKSVSWYQQVLGQGPQFIFQYYEKEERGRGNFPDRFSARQFPNYSSELNVNALLLGDSALYLCASSLVTGTANTEAFFGQGTRLTVV.